This T cell receptor beta chain was recorded in a study of cytomegalovirus exposure and HLA in healthy donors. Overall study findings and caveats: Later analysis showed TCR association rates varying by HLA locus, highest for DRB1 and lowest for HLA-C. Excluded were some V segments that proved indistinguishable, including TRBV6-2 and TRBV6-3. Across donors, sequencing depth was assumed by presence/absence analyses to be roughly uniform. Later findings reportedly placed an Asian-associated ancestry cluster below the approximately 670-donor mean for N-insertions.

A multiplex PCR was run with 60 Vbeta primers and 13 Jbeta primers. The data were produced by immunoSEQ multiplex PCR, yet TCRdb's version contains in-frame clones alone and is incomplete. The sample has 100,000 to 150,000 clones, 81% seen once. This CDR3 region has 12 residues. Germline CDR1 SEHNR, CDR2 FQNEAQ (reference sequence). The ends were cut back, 6 bases at V and 8 bases at J, with 13 bases in the middle. A word on this clone: Antigen: not known.

The chain combines TRBV7-9 with TRBJ1-1; TRBD1 might be the D (6 bases). The TCR sequence derives from a man aged 18 to 35 in good health and CMV-seronegative. Sequenced: PBMCs. CDR3 protein: CASSSQGREAFF. In DNA form, the CDR3 reads TGTGCCAGCAGTTCACAGGGCAGGGAAGCTTTCTTT.